One and the same sample provided the 5 T cell receptor beta chains below, sequenced in a study of T cells in Graves' hyperthyroidism and ophthalmopathy (dated by TCRdb to about 2019). The library came from multiplex PCR. Data came from an Illumina HiSeq 2000. The TCR beta CDR3 regions were amplified from RNA transcripts. For the first round of RT-PCR on the TCR CDR3, the HTBI primer set was used together with the Qiagen OneStep RT-PCR kit. In-frame beta chains were kept once TCRdb had trimmed the public reads at Q25 with fastp and called clones with MiXCR. A single entry per CDR3 protein holds the most common genes and DNA from its merged rows. Recorded for this sample are a few hundred thousand distinct CDR3 sequences; 25% of them occurred a single time. Less than 85% of the sample lies in the top ten. Sequences were obtained from blood. These TCRs come from a man between 50 and 59 years old with Graves' hyperthyroidism.

This clonotype has at least ten counts. The V gene is TRBV14, the J gene TRBJ2-7, with 7 nucleotides matching TRBD2. The length of the CDR3 is 16 residues. V lost 2 bases, J lost 6 bases, and 13 bases stayed unmatched. CDR1 and CDR2 from the germline V gene are SGHDN and FVKESK. The CDR3 nucleotides read TGTGCCAGCAGCCAAAGGTTGGGAGGGCTCCGGATCGAGCAGTACTTC. Translating gives CASSQRLGGLRIEQYF.

The chain has TRBV2 and TRBJ1-6, with D possibly matching TRBD1 (5 bases). V lost 5 bases and J 9 bases, leaving 17 bases between the germline ends. Germline lookup yields CDR1 SNHLY and CDR2 FYNNEI. The CDR3 covers 15 residues. The CDR3: CASSPDSFGTSPLHF. The DNA of the CDR3 is TGTGCCAGCAGTCCCGACAGTTTTGGTACTTCACCCCTCCACTTT.

This clonotype occurred a few times. This chain uses TRBV20-1 with TRBJ1-4; weak D call: TRBD1 (6 bases). From germline, CDR1 is DFQATT and CDR2 SNEGSKA (reference sequence). Trimming pared 3 bases from V and 5 bases from J, leaving 19 bases between. The CDR3 spans 16 residues. CDR3 nucleotides: TGCAGTGCTAGGTTCCGGGGGGCAGGGGTGAATGAAAAACTGTTTTTT. It encodes CSARFRGAGVNEKLFF.

V usage is TRBV24-1 and J usage is TRBJ2-5, with D unclear. V was trimmed by 2 bases and J by 5 bases, leaving 17 bases between them. The CDR3 extends over 16 amino acids. Germline V gene lookup returns CDR1 KGHDR and CDR2 SFDVKD. The CDR3 sequence: CATSDSPGGVRETQYF. Written as DNA, the CDR3 is TGTGCCACCAGTGATTCCCCCGGTGGGGTCCGGGAGACCCAGTACTTC.

This clonotype came up many times. V is TRBV20-1 and J is TRBJ2-7; D possibly corresponds to TRBD1 (6 bases). This CDR3 has 11 amino acids. V gave up 6 bases and J gave up 3 bases, with 9 bases separating them. The germline V gene has CDR1 DFQATT and CDR2 SNEGSKA (reference sequence). The CDR3 bases are TGCAGTGCAGCCAGGGGCTACGAGCAGTACTTC. It specifies CSAARGYEQYF.